Listed below are T cell receptor beta chains from one sample, sequenced in a study of cytomegalovirus exposure and HLA in healthy donors. The method was immunoSEQ multiplex PCR; TCRdb's version includes in-frame clones alone and lacks a portion of them. The table records around 98,000 clones, roughly 82% of them present only once. Specimen: PBMCs. The receptor source for this set is a human donor in good health. Each CDR3 is given with its conserved first and last residue. D genes are given only for firm matches. Size is stated for part of the rows, as once, few or many counts, or as a class when the clone is expanded.

V	size	J	D	CDR3	DNA
TRBV7-9	-	TRBJ2-1	-	CASSYPPGEQFF	TGTGCCAGCAGCTACCCCCCAGGGGAGCAGTTCTTC
TRBV6-1	-	TRBJ1-5	-	CASSGPVGNQPQHF	TGTGCCAGCAGTGGCCCGGTAGGCAATCAGCCCCAGCATTTT
TRBV2	-	TRBJ1-5	-	CASQSGGSNQPQHF	TGTGCCAGCCAGTCCGGGGGGAGCAATCAGCCCCAGCATTTT
TRBV9	-	TRBJ1-5	-	CASSEEGRRGQPQHF	TGTGCCAGCAGCGAGGAGGGGAGGCGAGGTCAGCCCCAGCATTTT
TRBV5-1	-	TRBJ2-1	-	CASSLRAGRDNEQFF	TGCGCCAGCAGCTTGAGGGCGGGGCGAGACAATGAGCAGTTCTTC
TRBV18	-	TRBJ2-3	-	CASSLRTDSTDTQYF	TGTGCCAGCTCACTAAGGACTGATAGCACAGATACGCAGTATTTT
TRBV5-1	-	TRBJ2-3	TRBD2	CASSPRLAGVLTDTQYF	TGCGCCAGCAGTCCTAGACTAGCGGGGGTACTCACAGATACGCAGTATTTT
TRBV29-1	-	TRBJ2-7	TRBD1	CSVVGDRGYSGSSYEQYF	TGCAGCGTTGTGGGGGACAGGGGTTATTCGGGGAGCTCCTACGAGCAGTACTTC
TRBV7-2	-	TRBJ1-3	-	CASSLRTNPYSGNTIYF	TGTGCCAGCAGCTTGAGGACAAACCCCTACTCTGGAAACACCATATATTTT
TRBV5-1	once	TRBJ2-4	TRBD2	CASRREPSAAKNIQYF	TGCGCCAGCAGGCGGGAGCCTTCGGCAGCCAAAAACATTCAGTACTTC
TRBV6-5	few	TRBJ1-2	-	CASSYSTGPHGYTF	TGTGCCAGCAGTTACTCTACAGGGCCCCATGGCTACACCTTC
TRBV6-1	-	TRBJ1-2	-	CASNSGLTGWGYTF	TGTGCCAGCAACTCGGGACTCACCGGATGGGGCTACACCTTC
TRBV19	-	TRBJ2-2	-	CASSILRELNTGELFF	TGTGCCAGTAGTATATTGCGGGAATTGAACACCGGGGAGCTGTTTTTT
TRBV19	-	TRBJ1-1	-	CASSIDLVALNTEAFF	TGTGCCAGTAGTATAGATTTGGTGGCTTTGAACACTGAAGCTTTCTTT
TRBV18	-	TRBJ2-1	TRBD2	CASSPPTPIQRGTGDEQFF	TGTGCCAGCTCACCACCTACCCCGATCCAGCGGGGAACAGGCGATGAGCAGTTCTTC
TRBV5-1	-	TRBJ2-1	-	CASSSWRGLSYNEQFF	TGCGCCAGCAGCTCTTGGCGGGGCCTCTCCTACAATGAGCAGTTCTTC
TRBV7-9	-	TRBJ2-3	TRBD2	CASSLASGTDTQYF	TGTGCCAGCAGCTTAGCTAGCGGGACCGATACGCAGTATTTT
TRBV6-1	-	TRBJ1-1	-	CASSEPQGLRTEAFF	TGTGCCAGCAGTGAACCTCAGGGGTTACGCACTGAAGCTTTCTTT
TRBV4-2	few	TRBJ1-4	TRBD1	CASSQRQGGDEKLFF	TGTGCCAGCAGCCAAAGACAGGGTGGGGATGAAAAACTGTTTTTT
TRBV7-6	-	TRBJ1-3	TRBD1	CASSLAVGGQGINTIYF	TGTGCCAGCAGCTTAGCGGTTGGCGGACAGGGAATAAACACCATATATTTT
TRBV5-6	few	TRBJ1-2	TRBD1	CASSSDRGDYGYTF	TGTGCCAGCAGCAGTGACAGGGGGGACTATGGCTACACCTTC
TRBV9	-	TRBJ1-1	-	CASSVGVQQNTEAFF	TGTGCCAGCAGCGTAGGAGTACAGCAGAACACTGAAGCTTTCTTT
TRBV5-1	few	TRBJ1-2	TRBD1	CASSTLPGTGVNYGYTF	TGCGCCAGCAGTACCCTACCCGGGACAGGGGTTAACTATGGCTACACCTTC
TRBV30	-	TRBJ1-2	-	CAWSAQGYGYTF	TGTGCCTGGAGTGCACAGGGTTACGGCTACACCTTC
TRBV5-1	-	TRBJ2-5	TRBD2	CASSSLSGSHQETQYF	TGCGCCAGCAGCTCCCTTAGCGGGAGTCACCAAGAGACCCAGTACTTC
TRBV9	-	TRBJ2-1	-	CASSVMPVNNEQFF	TGTGCCAGCAGCGTTATGCCGGTGAACAATGAGCAGTTCTTC
TRBV6-5	-	TRBJ1-2	TRBD1	CASSSKTGGNYGYTF	TGTGCCAGCAGTTCTAAAACAGGGGGAAACTATGGCTACACCTTC
TRBV6-1	-	TRBJ2-7	TRBD2	CASSEWGGYEQYF	TGTGCCAGCAGTGAATGGGGGGGCTACGAGCAGTACTTC